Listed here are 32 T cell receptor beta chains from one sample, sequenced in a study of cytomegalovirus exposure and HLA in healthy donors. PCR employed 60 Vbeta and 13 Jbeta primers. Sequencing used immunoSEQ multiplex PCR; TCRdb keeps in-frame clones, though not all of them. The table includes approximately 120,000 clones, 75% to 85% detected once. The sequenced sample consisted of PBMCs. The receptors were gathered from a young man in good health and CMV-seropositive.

CDR3 residues: CASSLGPGSGNTIYF. The CDR3 DNA reads TGTGCCAGCAGCTTGGGGCCGGGGTCTGGAAACACCATATATTTT. The gene calls are TRBV5-6 and TRBJ1-3; D gene ambiguous. Trimming cost V 0 bases and J 1 base, with 8 bases left between them. The CDR3 has 15 residues. Looked up from germline, CDR1 is SGHDT and CDR2 is YYEEEE. The full variable domain, rest sourced from reference TRBV5-6 and TRBJ1-3, is DAGVTQSPTHLIKTRGQQVTLRCSPKSGHDTVSWYQQALGQGPQFIFQYYEEEERQRGNFPDRFSGHQFPNYSSELNVNALLLGDSALYLCASSLGPGSGNTIYFGEGSWLTVV.

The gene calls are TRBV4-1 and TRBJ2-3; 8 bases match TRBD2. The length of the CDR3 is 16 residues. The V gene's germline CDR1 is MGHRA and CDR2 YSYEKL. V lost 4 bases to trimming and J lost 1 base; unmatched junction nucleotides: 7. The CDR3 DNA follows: TGCGCCAGCAGCCGCACGAGTAGCGGGGGCACAGATACGCAGTATTTT. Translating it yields CASSRTSSGGTDTQYF.

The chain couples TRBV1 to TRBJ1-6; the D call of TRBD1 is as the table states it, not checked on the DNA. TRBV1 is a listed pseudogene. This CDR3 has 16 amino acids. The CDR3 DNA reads TGCACCAGCAGCCAATGCTACAGGGGGTGTAATTCACCCCTCCACTTT. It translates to CTSSQCYRGCNSPLHF.

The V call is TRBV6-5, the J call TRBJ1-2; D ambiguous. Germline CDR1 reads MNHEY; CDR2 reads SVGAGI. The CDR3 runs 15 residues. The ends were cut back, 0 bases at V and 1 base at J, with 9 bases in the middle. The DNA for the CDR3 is TGTGCCAGCAGTTACTCGGCGGCAGTTAACTATGGCTACACCTTC. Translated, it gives CASSYSAAVNYGYTF.

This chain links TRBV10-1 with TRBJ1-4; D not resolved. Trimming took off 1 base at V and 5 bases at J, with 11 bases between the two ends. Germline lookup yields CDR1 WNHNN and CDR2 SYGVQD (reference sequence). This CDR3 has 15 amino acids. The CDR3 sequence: CASSEFASENEKLFF. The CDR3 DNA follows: TGCGCCAGCAGTGAGTTCGCCAGCGAGAATGAAAAACTGTTTTTT.

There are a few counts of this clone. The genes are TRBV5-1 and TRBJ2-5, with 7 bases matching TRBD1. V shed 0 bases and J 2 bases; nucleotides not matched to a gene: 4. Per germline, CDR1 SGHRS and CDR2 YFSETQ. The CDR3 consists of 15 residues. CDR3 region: CASSLGPRGQETQYF. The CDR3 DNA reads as TGCGCCAGCAGCTTGGGGCCCAGGGGGCAAGAGACCCAGTACTTC.

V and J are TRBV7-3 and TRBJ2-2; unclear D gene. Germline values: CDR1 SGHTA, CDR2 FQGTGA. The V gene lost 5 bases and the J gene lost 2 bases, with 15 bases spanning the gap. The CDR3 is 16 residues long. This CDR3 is CASSDSVEANTGELFF. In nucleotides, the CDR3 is TGTGCCAGCAGCGACTCCGTAGAGGCAAACACCGGGGAGCTGTTTTTT.

CDR3 DNA: TGCGCCAGCAGCTTGTTGGTACTAGCGGGTTCCCAAGAGACCCAGTACTTC. Encoded protein: CASSLLVLAGSQETQYF. This chain links TRBV5-1 with TRBJ2-5, with 9 bases fitting TRBD2. The CDR3 is 17 amino acids. J gave up 1 base and V 1 base, and 8 bases lay outside the gene matches. Germline V CDR1 and CDR2: SGHRS, YFSETQ.

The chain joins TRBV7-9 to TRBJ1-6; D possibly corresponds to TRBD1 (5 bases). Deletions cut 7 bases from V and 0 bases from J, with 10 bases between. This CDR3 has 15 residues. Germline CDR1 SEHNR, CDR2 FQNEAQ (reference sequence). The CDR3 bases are TGTGCCAGCACCAACAGGATCTCCTATAATTCACCCCTCCACTTT. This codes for CASTNRISYNSPLHF.

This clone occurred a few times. CDR3 sequence reads: CAWSEGVLSTDTQYF. The CDR3 DNA is TGTGCCTGGAGTGAAGGGGTCCTCTCCACAGATACGCAGTATTTT. This chain connects TRBV30 to TRBJ2-3; tentative D call: TRBD1 (5 bases). CDR3 length: 15 residues. CDR1 is GTSNPN, CDR2 SVGIG, per germline (reference sequence). V was cut by 1 base and J by 2 bases, with 13 bases left in between.

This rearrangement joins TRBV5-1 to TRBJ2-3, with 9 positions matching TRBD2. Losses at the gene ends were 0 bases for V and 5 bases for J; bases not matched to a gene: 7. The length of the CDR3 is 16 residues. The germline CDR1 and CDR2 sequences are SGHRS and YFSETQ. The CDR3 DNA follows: TGCGCCAGCAGCTTGGAAGCGGGGGGAGGGGGAGATACGCAGTATTTT. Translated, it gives CASSLEAGGGGDTQYF. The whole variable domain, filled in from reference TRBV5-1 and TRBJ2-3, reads KAGVTQTPRYLIKTRGQQVTLSCSPISGHRSVSWYQQTPGQGLQFLFEYFSETQRNKGNFPGRFSGRQFSNSRSEMNVSTLELGDSALYLCASSLEAGGGGDTQYFGPGTRLTVL.

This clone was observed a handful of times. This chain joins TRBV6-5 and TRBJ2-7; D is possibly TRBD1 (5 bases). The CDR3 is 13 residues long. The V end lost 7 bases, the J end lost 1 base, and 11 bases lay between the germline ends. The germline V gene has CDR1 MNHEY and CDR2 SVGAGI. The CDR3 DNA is TGTGCCAGCAATATTGACAGTTCCTACGAGCAGTACTTC. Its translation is CASNIDSSYEQYF.

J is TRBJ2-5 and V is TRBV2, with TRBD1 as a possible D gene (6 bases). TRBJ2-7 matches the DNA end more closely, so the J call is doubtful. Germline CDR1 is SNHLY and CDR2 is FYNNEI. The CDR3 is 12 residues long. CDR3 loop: CASRRGSYEQYF. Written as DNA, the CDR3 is TGTGCCAGCAGAAGGGGGAGCTACGAGCAGTACTTC.

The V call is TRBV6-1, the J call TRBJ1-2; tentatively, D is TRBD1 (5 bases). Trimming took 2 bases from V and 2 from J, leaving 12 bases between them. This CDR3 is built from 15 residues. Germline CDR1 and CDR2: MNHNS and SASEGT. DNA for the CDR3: TGTGCCAGCAGTGAATCCCAGGGATCCAACTATGGCTACACCTTC. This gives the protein CASSESQGSNYGYTF.

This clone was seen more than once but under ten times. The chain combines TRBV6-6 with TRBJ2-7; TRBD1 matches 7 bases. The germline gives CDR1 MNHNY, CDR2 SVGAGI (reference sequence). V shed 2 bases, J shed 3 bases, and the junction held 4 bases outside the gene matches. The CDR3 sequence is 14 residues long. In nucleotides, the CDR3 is TGTGCCAGCAGTTACCGTAGGGACAGCTACGAGCAGTACTTC. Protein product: CASSYRRDSYEQYF.

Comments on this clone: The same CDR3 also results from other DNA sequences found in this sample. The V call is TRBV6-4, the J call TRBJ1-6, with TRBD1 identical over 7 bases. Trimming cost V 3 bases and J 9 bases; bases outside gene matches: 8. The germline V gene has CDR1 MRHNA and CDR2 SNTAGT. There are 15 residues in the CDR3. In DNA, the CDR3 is TGTGCCAGCAGTGATTTCGGGCAGGGGGTTTCACCCCTCCACTTT. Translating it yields CASSDFGQGVSPLHF.

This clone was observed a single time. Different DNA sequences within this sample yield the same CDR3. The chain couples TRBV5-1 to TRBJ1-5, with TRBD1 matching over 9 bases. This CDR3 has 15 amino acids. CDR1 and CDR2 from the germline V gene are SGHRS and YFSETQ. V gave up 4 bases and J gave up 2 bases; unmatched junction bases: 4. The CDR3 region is CASSLTGGGNQPQHF. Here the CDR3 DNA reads TGCGCCAGCAGCCTGACAGGGGGTGGCAATCAGCCCCAGCATTTT.

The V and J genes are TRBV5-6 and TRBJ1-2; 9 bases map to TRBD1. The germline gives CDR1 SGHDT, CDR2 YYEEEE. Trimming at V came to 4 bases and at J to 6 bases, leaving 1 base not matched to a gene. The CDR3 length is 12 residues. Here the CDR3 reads CASSRTGDGYTF. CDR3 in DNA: TGTGCCAGCAGCCGGACAGGGGATGGCTACACCTTC.

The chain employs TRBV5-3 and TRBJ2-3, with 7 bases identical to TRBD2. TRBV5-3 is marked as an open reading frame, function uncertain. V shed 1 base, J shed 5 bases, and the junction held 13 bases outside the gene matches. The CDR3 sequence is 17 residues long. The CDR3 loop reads CARSLCPAAAGEDTQYF. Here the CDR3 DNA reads TGTGCCAGAAGCTTGTGTCCGGCAGCGGCGGGGGAAGATACGCAGTATTTT.

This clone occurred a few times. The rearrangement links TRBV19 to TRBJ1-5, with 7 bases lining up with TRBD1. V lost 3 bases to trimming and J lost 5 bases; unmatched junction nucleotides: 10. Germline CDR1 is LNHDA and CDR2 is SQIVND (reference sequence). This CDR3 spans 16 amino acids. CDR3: CASSIVTGEQDQPQHF. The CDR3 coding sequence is TGTGCCAGTAGTATCGTAACAGGGGAACAGGATCAGCCCCAGCATTTT.

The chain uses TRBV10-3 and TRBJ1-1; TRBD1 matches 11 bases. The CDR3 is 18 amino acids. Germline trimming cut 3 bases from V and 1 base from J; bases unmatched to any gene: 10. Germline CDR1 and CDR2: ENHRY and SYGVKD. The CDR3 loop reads CAISDPPGDRGTNTEAFF. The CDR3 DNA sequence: TGTGCCATCAGTGACCCCCCAGGGGACAGGGGGACGAACACTGAAGCTTTCTTT.

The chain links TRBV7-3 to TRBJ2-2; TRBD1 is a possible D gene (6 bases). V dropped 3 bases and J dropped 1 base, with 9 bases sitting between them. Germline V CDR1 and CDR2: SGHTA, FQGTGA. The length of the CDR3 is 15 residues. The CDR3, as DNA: TGTGCCAGCAGCTTGGACAGTAGGAACACCGGGGAGCTGTTTTTT. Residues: CASSLDSRNTGELFF.

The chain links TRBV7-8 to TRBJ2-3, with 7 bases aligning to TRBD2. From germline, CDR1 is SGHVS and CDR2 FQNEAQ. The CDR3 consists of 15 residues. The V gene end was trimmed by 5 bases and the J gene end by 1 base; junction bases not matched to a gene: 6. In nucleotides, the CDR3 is TGTGCCAGCAGCACCTGGGAGGGTGGCACAGATACGCAGTATTTT. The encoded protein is CASSTWEGGTDTQYF.

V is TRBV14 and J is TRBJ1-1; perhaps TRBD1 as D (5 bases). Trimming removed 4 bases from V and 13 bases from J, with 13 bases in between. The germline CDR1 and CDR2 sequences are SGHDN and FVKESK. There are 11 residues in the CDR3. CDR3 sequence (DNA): TGTGCCAGCAGCCGAGGGACGGGGGATTTCTTT. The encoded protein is CASSRGTGDFF.

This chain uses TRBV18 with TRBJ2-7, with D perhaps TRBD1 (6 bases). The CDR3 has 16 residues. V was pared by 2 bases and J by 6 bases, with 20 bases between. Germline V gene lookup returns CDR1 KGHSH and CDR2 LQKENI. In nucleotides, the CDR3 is TGTGCCAGCTCACCAGTCCTGCCACAGGGTGGTGGCGAGCAGTACTTC. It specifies CASSPVLPQGGGEQYF. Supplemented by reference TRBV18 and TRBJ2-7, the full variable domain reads NAGVMQNPRHLVRRRGQEARLRCSPMKGHSHVYWYRQLPEEGLKFMVYLQKENIIDESGMPKERFSAEFPKEGPSILRIQQVVRGDSAAYFCASSPVLPQGGGEQYFGPGTRLTVT.

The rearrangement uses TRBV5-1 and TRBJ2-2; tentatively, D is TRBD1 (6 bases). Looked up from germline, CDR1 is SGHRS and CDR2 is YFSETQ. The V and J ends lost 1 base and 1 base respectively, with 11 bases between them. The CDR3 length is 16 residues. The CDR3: CASSLPRGENTGELFF. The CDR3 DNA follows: TGCGCCAGCAGCTTGCCCAGGGGCGAGAACACCGGGGAGCTGTTTTTT. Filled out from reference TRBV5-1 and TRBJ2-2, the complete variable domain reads KAGVTQTPRYLIKTRGQQVTLSCSPISGHRSVSWYQQTPGQGLQFLFEYFSETQRNKGNFPGRFSGRQFSNSRSEMNVSTLELGDSALYLCASSLPRGENTGELFFGEGSRLTVL.

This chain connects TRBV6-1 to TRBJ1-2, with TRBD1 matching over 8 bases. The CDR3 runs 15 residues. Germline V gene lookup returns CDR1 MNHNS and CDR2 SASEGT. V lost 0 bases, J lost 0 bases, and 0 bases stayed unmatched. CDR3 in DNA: TGTGCCAGCAGTGAAGCGGGACAGGCTAACTATGGCTACACCTTC. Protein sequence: CASSEAGQANYGYTF.

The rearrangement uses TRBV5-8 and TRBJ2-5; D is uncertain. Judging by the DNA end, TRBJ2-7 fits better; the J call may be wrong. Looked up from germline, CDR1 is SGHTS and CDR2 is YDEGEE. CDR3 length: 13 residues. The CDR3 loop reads CASSSTPIYEQYF. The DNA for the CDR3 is TGTGCCAGCAGCTCTACCCCCATCTACGAGCAGTACTTC.

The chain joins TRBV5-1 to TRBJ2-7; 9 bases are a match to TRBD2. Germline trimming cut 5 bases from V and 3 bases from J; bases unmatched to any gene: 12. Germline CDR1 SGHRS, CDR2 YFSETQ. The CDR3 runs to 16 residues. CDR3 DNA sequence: TGCGCCAGCAGGGAGACATACAGCGGGGGGCGCTACGAGCAGTACTTC. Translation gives CASRETYSGGRYEQYF. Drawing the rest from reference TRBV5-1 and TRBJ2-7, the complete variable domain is KAGVTQTPRYLIKTRGQQVTLSCSPISGHRSVSWYQQTPGQGLQFLFEYFSETQRNKGNFPGRFSGRQFSNSRSEMNVSTLELGDSALYLCASRETYSGGRYEQYFGPGTRLTVT.

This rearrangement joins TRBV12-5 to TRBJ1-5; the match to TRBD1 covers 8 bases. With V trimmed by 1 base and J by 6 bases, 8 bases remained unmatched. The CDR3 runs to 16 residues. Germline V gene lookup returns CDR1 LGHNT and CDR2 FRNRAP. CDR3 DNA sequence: TGTGCTAGTGGTTTGGCTCGGACAGGGAGTGGTCAGCCCCAGCATTTT. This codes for CASGLARTGSGQPQHF.

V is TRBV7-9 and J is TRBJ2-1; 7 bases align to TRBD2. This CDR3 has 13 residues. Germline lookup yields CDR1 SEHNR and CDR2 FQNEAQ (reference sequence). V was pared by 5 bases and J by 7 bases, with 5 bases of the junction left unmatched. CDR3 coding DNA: TGTGCCAGCAGCCCGGGCGGGGGAAATGAGCAGTTCTTC. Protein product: CASSPGGGNEQFF.

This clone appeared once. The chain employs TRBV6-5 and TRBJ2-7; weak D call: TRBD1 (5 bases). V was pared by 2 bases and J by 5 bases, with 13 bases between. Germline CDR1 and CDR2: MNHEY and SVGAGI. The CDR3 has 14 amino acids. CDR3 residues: CASSYGAGNNEQYF. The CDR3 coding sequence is TGTGCCAGCAGTTACGGGGCAGGTAACAACGAGCAGTACTTC.